This T cell receptor (beta chain) was sequenced for a study of cytomegalovirus exposure and HLA in healthy donors. With respect to this clone: Its target is unknown.

The PCR contained 60 Vbeta and 13 Jbeta primers. Authors' analysis steps: In a later analysis, the count reached approximately 80 million unique TCR beta chains, with about 11 million shared. Profiled with immunoSEQ multiplex PCR; TCRdb holds only in-frame clones, not every one. That table is the source of V, J and clone size, and D and trimming were worked out from the DNA. The sample includes over 150,000 clones, around 85% of them seen just once. Study-wide results and caveats: According to reports, the classifier identified cytomegalovirus status with high specificity and sensitivity. Data from an earlier analysis indicated that most TCR beta V segments were productive either about 87% or about 30% of the time.

Germline loops: CDR1 SGHVS, CDR2 FNYEAQ. The CDR3 runs to 13 residues. V lost 5 bases and J 4 bases, leaving 9 bases between the germline ends. The chain recombines TRBV7-6 with TRBJ2-1; D not resolved. The source is a man aged 35-49 years in good health and CMV-seronegative. The sequencing input was PBMCs. As DNA, the CDR3 is TGTGCCAGCAGCCCCACAGATTACAATGAGCAGTTCTTC. As protein: CASSPTDYNEQFF.